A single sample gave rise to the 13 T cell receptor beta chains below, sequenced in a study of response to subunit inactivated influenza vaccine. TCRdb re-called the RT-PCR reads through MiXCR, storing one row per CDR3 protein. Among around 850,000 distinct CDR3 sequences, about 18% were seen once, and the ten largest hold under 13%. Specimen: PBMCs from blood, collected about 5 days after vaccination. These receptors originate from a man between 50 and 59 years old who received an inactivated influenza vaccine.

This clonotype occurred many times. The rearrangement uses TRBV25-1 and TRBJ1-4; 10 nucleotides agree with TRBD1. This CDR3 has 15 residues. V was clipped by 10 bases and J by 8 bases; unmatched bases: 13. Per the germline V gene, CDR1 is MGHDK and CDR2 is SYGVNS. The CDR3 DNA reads TGTGCCACCCGGGACAGGGGAGGTAGAAACGAAAAACTGTTTTTT. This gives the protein CATRDRGGRNEKLFF.

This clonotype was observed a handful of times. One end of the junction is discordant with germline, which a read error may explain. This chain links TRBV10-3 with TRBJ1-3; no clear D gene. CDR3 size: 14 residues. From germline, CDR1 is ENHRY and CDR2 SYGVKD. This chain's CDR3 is CAISDRSSGNTIYF. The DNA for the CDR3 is TGTGCCATCAGTGACCGTAGCTCTGGAAACACTATATATTTT.

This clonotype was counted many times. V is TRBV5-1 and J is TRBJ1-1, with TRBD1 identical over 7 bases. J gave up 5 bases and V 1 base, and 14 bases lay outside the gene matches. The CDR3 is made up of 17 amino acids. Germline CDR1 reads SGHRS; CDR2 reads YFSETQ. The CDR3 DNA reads TGCGCCAGCAGCTTGACTTTGGACAGGAAAAGGGGGACTGAAGCTTTCTTT. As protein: CASSLTLDRKRGTEAFF.

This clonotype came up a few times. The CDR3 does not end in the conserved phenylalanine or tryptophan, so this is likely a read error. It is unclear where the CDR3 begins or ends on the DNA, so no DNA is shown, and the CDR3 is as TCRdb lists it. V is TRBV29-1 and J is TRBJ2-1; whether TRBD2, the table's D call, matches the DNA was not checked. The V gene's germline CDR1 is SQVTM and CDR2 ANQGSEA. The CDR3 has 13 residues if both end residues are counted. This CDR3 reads CSVERAPWDEQLS.

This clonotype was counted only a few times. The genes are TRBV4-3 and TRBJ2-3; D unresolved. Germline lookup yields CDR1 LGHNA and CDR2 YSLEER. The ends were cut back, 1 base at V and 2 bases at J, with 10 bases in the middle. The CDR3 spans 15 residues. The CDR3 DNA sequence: TGCGCCAGCAGCCAAGGAGACGGCTACACAGATACGCAGTATTTT. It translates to CASSQGDGYTDTQYF.

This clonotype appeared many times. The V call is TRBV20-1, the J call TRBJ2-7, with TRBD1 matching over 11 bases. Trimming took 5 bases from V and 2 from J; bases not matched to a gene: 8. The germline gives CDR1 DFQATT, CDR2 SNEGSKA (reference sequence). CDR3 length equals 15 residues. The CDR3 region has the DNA TGCAGTGCTCAGCCACCGGGACAGGGGGCCTACGAGCAGTACTTC. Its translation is CSAQPPGQGAYEQYF.

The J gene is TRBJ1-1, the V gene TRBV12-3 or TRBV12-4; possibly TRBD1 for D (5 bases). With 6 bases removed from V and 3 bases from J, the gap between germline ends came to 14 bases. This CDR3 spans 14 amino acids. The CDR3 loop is CASSTPGRDTEAFF. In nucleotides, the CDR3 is TGTGCCAGCAGCACGCCAGGGCGGGACACTGAAGCTTTCTTT.

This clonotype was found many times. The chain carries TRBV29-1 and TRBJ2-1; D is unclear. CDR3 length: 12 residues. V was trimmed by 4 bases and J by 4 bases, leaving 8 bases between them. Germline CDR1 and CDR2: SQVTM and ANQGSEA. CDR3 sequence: CSVGHRYNEQFF. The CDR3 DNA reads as TGCAGCGTTGGTCACCGTTACAATGAGCAGTTCTTC.

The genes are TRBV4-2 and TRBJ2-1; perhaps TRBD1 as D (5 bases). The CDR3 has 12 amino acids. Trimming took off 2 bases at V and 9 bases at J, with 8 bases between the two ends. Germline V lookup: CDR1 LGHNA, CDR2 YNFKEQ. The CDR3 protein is CASSQTGIEQFF. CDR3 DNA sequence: TGTGCCAGCAGCCAAACAGGTATTGAGCAGTTCTTC.

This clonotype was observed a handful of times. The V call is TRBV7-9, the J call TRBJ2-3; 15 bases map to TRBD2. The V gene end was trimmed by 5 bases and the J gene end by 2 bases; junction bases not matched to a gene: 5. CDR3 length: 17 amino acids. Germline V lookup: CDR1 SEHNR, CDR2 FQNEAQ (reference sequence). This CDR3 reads CASSKGLAGGPTDTQYF. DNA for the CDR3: TGTGCCAGCAGCAAAGGACTAGCGGGGGGGCCCACAGATACGCAGTATTTT.

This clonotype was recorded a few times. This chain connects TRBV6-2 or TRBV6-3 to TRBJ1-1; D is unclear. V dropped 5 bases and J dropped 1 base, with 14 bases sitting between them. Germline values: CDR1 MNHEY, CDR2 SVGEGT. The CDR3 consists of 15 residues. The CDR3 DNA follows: TGTGCCAGCAGTACCTGGACCCTAACGAACACTGAAGCTTTCTTT. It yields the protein CASSTWTLTNTEAFF.

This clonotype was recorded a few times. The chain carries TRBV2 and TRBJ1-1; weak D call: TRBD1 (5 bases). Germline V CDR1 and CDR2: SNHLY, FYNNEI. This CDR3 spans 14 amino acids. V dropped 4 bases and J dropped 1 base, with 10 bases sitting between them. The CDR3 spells CASSVGGANTEAFF. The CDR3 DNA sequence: TGTGCCAGCAGTGTCGGGGGTGCGAACACTGAAGCTTTCTTT.

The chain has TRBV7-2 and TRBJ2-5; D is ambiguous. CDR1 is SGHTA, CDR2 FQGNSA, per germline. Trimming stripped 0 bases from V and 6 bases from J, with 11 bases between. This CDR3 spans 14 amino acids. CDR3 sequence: CASSLAAMGKTQYF. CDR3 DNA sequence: TGTGCCAGCAGCTTAGCGGCTATGGGGAAGACCCAGTACTTC. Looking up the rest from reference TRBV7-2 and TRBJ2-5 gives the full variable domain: GAGVSQSPSNKVTEKGKDVELRCDPISGHTALYWYRQSLGQGLEFLIYFQGNSAPDKSGLPSDRFSAERTGGSVSTLTIQRTQQEDSAVYLCASSLAAMGKTQYFGPGTRLLVL.